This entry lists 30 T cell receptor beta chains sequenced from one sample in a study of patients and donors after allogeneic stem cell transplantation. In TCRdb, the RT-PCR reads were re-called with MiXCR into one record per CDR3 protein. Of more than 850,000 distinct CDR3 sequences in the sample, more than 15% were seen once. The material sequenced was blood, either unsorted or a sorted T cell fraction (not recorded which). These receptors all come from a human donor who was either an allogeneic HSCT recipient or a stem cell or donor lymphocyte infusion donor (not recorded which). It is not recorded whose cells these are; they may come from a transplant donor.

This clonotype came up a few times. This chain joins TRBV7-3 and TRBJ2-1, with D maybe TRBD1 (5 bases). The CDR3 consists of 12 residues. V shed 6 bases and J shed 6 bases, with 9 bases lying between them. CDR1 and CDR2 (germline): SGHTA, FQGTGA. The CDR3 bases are TGTGCCAGCAGTAAGGGGCGCAATGAGCAGTTCTTC. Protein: CASSKGRNEQFF.

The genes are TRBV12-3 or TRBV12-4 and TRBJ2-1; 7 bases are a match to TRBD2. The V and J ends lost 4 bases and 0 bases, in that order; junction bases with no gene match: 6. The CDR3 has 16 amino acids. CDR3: CASSSPPGGSYNEQFF. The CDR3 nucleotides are TGTGCCAGCAGTTCCCCCCCGGGAGGCTCCTACAATGAGCAGTTCTTC.

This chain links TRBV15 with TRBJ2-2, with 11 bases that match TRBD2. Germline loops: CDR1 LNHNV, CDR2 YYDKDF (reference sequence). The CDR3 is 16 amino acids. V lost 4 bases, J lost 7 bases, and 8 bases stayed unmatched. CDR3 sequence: CATSKEGLAGDGELFF. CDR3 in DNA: TGTGCCACCAGCAAAGAAGGACTAGCGGGTGACGGGGAGCTGTTTTTT.

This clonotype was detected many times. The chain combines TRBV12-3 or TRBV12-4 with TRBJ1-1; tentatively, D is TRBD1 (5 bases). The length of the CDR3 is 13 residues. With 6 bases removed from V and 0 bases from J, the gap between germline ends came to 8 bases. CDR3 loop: CASSARVNTEAFF. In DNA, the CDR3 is TGTGCCAGCAGCGCCAGGGTGAACACTGAAGCTTTCTTT.

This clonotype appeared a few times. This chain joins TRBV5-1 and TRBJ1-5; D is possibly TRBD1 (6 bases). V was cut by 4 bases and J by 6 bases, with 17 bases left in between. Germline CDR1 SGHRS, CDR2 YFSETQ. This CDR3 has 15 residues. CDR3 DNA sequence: TGCGCCAGCAGCCCCGGGGCGGGGGCAGGTCAGCCCCAGCATTTT. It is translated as CASSPGAGAGQPQHF.

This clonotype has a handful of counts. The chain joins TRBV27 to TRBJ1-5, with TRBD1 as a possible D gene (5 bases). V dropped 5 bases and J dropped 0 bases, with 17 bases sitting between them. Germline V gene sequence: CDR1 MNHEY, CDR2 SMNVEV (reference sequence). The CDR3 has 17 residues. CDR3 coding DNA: TGTGCCAGCAGTCTCCCGGAGGCAGGGAGTAGCAATCAGCCCCAGCATTTT. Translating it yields CASSLPEAGSSNQPQHF.

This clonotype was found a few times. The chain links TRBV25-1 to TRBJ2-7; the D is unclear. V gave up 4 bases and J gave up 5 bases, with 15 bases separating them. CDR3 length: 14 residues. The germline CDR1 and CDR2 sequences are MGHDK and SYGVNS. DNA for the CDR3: TGTGCCAGCAGTGGGATTAGCAAAGTTAACGAGCAGTACTTC. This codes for CASSGISKVNEQYF.

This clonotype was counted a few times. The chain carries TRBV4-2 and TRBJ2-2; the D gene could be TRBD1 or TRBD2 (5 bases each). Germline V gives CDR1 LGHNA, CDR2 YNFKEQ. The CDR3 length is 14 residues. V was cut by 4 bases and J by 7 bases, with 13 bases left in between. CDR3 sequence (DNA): TGTGCCAGCAGCCGCAAAGGGGAGAACGGGGAGCTGTTTTTT. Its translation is CASSRKGENGELFF.

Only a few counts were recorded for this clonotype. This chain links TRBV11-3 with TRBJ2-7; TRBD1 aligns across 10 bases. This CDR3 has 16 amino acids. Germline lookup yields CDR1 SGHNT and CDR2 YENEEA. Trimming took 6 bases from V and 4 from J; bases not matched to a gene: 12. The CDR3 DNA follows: TGTGCCAGCAGTAACCCCCGGGACAGGGGATGGTACGAGCAGTACTTC. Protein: CASSNPRDRGWYEQYF.

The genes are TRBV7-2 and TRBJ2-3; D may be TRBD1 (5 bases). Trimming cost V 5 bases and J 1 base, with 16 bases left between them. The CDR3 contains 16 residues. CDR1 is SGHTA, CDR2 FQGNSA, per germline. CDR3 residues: CASSPNTWGRTDTQYF. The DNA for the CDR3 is TGTGCCAGCAGCCCCAACACGTGGGGCCGCACAGATACGCAGTATTTT.

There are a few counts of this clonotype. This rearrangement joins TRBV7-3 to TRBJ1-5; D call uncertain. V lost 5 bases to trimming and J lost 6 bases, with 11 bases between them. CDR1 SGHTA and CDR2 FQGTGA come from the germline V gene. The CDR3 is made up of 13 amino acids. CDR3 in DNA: TGTGCCAGCAGCCTCACGAGTGGTCAGCCCCAGCATTTT. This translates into CASSLTSGQPQHF.

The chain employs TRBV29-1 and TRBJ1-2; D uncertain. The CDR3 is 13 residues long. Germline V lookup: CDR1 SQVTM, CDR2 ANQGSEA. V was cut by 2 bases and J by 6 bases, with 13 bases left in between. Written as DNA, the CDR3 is TGCAGCGTTGAAATCGGTTTAAAGGATGGCTACACCTTC. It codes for CSVEIGLKDGYTF.

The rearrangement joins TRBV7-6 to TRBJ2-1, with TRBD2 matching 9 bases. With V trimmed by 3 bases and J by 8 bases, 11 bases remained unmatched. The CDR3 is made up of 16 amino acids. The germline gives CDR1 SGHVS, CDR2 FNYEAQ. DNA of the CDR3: TGTGCCAGCAGCTTTATAGTAGCGGGGGCTTGGGATGAGCAGTTCTTC. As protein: CASSFIVAGAWDEQFF.

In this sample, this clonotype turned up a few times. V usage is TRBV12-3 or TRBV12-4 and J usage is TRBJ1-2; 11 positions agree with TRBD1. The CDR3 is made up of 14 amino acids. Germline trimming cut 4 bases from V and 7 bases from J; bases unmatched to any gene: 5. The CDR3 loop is CASSYRDRGFGYTF. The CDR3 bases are TGTGCCAGCAGTTACCGGGACAGGGGGTTTGGCTACACCTTC.

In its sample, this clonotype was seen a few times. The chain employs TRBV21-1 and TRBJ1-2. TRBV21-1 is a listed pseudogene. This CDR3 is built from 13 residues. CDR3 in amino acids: CASSKPSIPGYTF. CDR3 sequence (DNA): TGTGCCAGCAGCAAACCCTCCATCCCTGGCTACACCTTC.

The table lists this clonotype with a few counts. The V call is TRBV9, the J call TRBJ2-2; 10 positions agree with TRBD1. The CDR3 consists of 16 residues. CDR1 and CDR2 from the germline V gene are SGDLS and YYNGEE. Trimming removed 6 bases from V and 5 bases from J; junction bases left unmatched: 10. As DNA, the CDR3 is TGTGCCAGCAACACCCACCAGGGACAGGGGACCGGGGAGCTGTTTTTT. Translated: CASNTHQGQGTGELFF.

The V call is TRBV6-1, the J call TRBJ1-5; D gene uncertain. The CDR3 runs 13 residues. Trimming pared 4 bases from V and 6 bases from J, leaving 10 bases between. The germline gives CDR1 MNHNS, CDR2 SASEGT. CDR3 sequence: CASSVLIFQPQHF. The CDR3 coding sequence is TGTGCCAGCAGTGTACTAATCTTTCAGCCCCAGCATTTT.

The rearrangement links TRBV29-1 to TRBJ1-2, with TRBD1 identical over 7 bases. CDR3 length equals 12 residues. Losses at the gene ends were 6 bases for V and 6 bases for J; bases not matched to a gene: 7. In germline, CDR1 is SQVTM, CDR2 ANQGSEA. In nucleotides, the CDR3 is TGCAGCGTCGCAGGGGGTGGGGATGGCTACACCTTC. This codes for CSVAGGGDGYTF.

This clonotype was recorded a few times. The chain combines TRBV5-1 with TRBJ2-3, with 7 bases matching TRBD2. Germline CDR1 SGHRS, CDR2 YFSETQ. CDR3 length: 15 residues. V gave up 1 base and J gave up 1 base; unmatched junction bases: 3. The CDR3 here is CASSLNSGRTDTQYF. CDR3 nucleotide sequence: TGCGCCAGCAGCTTGAATAGCGGGCGCACAGATACGCAGTATTTT.

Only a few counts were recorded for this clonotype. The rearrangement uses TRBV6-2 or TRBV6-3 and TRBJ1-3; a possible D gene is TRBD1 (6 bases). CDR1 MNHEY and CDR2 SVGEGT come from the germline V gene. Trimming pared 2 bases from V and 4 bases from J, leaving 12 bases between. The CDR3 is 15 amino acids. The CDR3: CASSYTGTNGNTIYF. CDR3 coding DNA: TGTGCCAGCAGTTACACCGGGACAAACGGAAACACCATATATTTT.

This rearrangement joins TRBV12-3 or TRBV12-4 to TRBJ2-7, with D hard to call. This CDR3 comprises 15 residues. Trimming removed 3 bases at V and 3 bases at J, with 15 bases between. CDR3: CASSLPGRKVYEQYF. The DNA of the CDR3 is TGTGCCAGCAGTTTGCCGGGCAGAAAAGTCTACGAGCAGTACTTC.

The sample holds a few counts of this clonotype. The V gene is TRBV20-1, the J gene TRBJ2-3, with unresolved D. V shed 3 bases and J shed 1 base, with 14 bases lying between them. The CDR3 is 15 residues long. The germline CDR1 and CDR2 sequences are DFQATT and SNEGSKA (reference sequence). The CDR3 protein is CSASRRTIRTDTQYF. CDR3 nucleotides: TGCAGTGCTAGTAGACGAACCATCCGCACAGATACGCAGTATTTT.

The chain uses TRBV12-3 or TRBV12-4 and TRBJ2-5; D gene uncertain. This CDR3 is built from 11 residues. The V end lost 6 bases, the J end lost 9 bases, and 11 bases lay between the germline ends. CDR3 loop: CASSPGVPQYF. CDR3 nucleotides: TGTGCCAGCAGCCCCGGAGTGCCCCAGTACTTC.

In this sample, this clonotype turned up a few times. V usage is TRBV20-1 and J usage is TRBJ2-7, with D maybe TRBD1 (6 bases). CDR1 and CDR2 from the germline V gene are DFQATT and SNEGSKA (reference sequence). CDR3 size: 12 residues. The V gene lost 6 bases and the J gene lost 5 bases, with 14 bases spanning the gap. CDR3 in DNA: TGCAGTGCCCCAGGACAGAGCCACGAGCAGTACTTC. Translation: CSAPGQSHEQYF.

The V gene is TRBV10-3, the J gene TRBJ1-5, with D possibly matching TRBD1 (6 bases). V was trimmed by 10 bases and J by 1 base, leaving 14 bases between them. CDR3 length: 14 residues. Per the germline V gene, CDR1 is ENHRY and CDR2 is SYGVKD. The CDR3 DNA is TGTGCCAGCGGGCGGGGGCCCAGCAATCAGCCCCAGCATTTT. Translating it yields CASGRGPSNQPQHF.

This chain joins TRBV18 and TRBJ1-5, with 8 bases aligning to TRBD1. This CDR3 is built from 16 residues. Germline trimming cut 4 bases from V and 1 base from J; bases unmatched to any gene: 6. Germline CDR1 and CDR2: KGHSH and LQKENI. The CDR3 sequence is CASSQDRARSNQPQHF. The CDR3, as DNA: TGTGCCAGCTCACAGGACAGGGCGCGAAGCAATCAGCCCCAGCATTTT.

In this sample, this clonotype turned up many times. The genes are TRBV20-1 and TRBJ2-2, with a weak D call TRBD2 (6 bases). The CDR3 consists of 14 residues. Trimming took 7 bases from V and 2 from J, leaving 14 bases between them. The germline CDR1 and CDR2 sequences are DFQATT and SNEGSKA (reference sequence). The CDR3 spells CSGRAGTNTGELFF. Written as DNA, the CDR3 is TGCAGTGGTAGGGCGGGGACTAACACCGGGGAGCTGTTTTTT.

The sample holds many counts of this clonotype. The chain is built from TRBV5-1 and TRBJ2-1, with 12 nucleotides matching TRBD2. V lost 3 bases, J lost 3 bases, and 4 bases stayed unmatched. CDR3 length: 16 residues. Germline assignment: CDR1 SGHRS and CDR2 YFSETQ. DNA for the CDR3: TGCGCCAGCAGCTCAGAGACTAGCGGGGGCTACAATGAGCAGTTCTTC. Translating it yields CASSSETSGGYNEQFF.

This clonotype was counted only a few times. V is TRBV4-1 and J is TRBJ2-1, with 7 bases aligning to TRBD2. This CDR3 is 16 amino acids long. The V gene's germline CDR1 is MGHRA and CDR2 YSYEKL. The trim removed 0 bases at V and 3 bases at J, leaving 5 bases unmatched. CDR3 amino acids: CASSQDASGVYNEQFF. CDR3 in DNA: TGCGCCAGCAGCCAAGATGCTAGCGGTGTCTACAATGAGCAGTTCTTC.

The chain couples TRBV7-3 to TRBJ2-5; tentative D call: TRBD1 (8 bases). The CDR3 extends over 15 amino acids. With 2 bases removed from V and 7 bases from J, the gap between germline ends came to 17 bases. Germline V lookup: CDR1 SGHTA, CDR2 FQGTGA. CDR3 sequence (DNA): TGTGCCAGCAGCTTAGATCGGACAGGGAGGGGGACCCAGTACTTC. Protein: CASSLDRTGRGTQYF.